Listed here are 21 T cell receptor beta chains from one sample, sequenced in a study of blood T cell repertoires in COVID-19. Only in-frame clones appear in the TCRdb table, and some are missing; sequencing was by immunoSEQ multiplex PCR. The sample lists roughly 240,000 clones, approximately 83% seen once, with 3% in the top ten. The sample comprised peripheral blood. The receptors derive from a woman between 25 and 40 years old who had recovered from COVID-19.

Of note for this clone: Other nucleotide sequences in the sample specify the same CDR3. The chain has TRBV9 and TRBJ1-1; D remains unclear. V lost 3 bases and J lost 2, with 8 bases in between. This CDR3 contains 13 residues. From germline, CDR1 is SGDLS and CDR2 YYNGEE. CDR3 in amino acids: CASSGPGNTEAFF. CDR3 in DNA: TGTGCCAGCAGCGGGCCTGGTAACACTGAAGCTTTCTTT.

The chain links TRBV29-1 to TRBJ2-4, with 12 bases matching TRBD2. The CDR3 contains 13 residues. Germline V CDR1 and CDR2: SQVTM, ANQGSEA. The trim removed 5 bases at V and 6 bases at J, leaving 2 bases unmatched. CDR3 residues: CSVQGLAGNIQYF. The CDR3 DNA reads TGCAGCGTTCAGGGACTAGCGGGAAACATTCAGTACTTC.

This chain joins TRBV5-1 and TRBJ1-2; D unresolved. V gave up 0 bases and J gave up 5 bases, with 8 bases separating them. The CDR3 loop spans 13 amino acids. Per the germline V gene, CDR1 is SGHRS and CDR2 is YFSETQ. The CDR3 DNA sequence: TGCGCCAGCAGCTTGGGAGGGCTTTATGGCTACACCTTC. This codes for CASSLGGLYGYTF. Drawing the rest from reference TRBV5-1 and TRBJ1-2, the complete variable domain is KAGVTQTPRYLIKTRGQQVTLSCSPISGHRSVSWYQQTPGQGLQFLFEYFSETQRNKGNFPGRFSGRQFSNSRSEMNVSTLELGDSALYLCASSLGGLYGYTFGSGTRLTVV.

This clone was counted once. V is TRBV7-8 and J is TRBJ1-5; D remains unclear. The CDR3 covers 16 residues. Looked up from germline, CDR1 is SGHVS and CDR2 is FQNEAQ. V shed 2 bases and J shed 0 bases, with 11 bases lying between them. This CDR3 reads CASSLKPGNSNQPQHF. In DNA form, the CDR3 reads TGTGCCAGCAGCTTAAAGCCGGGGAATAGCAATCAGCCCCAGCATTTT. The entire variable domain, with the rest obtained from reference TRBV7-8 and TRBJ1-5, is as follows: GAGVSQSPRYKVAKRGQDVALRCDPISGHVSLFWYQQALGQGPEFLTYFQNEAQLDKSGLPSDRFFAERPEGSVSTLKIQRTQQEDSAVYLCASSLKPGNSNQPQHFGDGTRLSIL.

Notes on this clone: The identical CDR3 is also encoded by other nucleotide sequences in the sample. The V gene is TRBV11-2, the J gene TRBJ2-7, with 10 bases identical to TRBD1. This CDR3 has 15 amino acids. V was clipped by 4 bases and J by 3 bases; unmatched bases: 6. Germline V gene data show CDR1 as SGHAT and CDR2 as FQNNGV. CDR3 sequence reads: CASSSRDRGLYEQYF. The CDR3 DNA follows: TGTGCCAGCAGCTCCCGGGACAGGGGCCTCTACGAGCAGTACTTC.

The chain has TRBV6-5 and TRBJ1-5, with a tentative D call TRBD1 (5 bases). Trimming cost V 4 bases and J 7 bases, with 11 bases left between them. The CDR3 covers 13 residues. The germline CDR1 and CDR2 sequences are MNHEY and SVGAGI. CDR3 amino acids: CASSSGVGQPQHF. The CDR3 DNA sequence: TGTGCCAGCAGTTCGGGGGTCGGACAGCCCCAGCATTTT.

CDR3 in amino acids: CASSLDISYEQYF. DNA of the CDR3: TGTGCCAGCAGCTTGGACATATCCTACGAGCAGTACTTC. The chain combines TRBV5-5 with TRBJ2-7, with unresolved D. The CDR3 has 13 residues. The germline V gene has CDR1 SGHKS and CDR2 YYEKEE (reference sequence). Trimming took off 0 bases at V and 1 base at J, with 5 bases between the two ends.

The rearrangement uses TRBV14 and TRBJ2-7, with TRBD2 matching 11 bases. This CDR3 is built from 16 residues. V lost 1 base to trimming and J lost 2 bases; unmatched junction nucleotides: 4. Germline V gene sequence: CDR1 SGHDN, CDR2 FVKESK. CDR3 DNA: TGTGCCAGCAGCCAAGTCCTAGCGGGGGGCACCTACGAGCAGTACTTC. Translating gives CASSQVLAGGTYEQYF.

This chain connects TRBV5-8 to TRBJ2-2, with D perhaps matching TRBD2 (5 bases). The CDR3 contains 16 residues. The germline V gene has CDR1 SGHTS and CDR2 YDEGEE. Trimming stripped 1 base from V and 1 base from J, with 11 bases between. CDR3 sequence (DNA): TGTGCCAGCAGCTTGTATAAGGGAGTGAACACCGGGGAGCTGTTTTTT. This translates into CASSLYKGVNTGELFF.

V usage is TRBV5-1 and J usage is TRBJ2-5; D is perhaps TRBD2 (5 bases). The V end was cut by 5 bases, the J end by 1 base, with 15 bases between. Germline V CDR1 and CDR2: SGHRS, YFSETQ. The CDR3 is made up of 15 amino acids. The CDR3 loop is CASRYFRGTQETQYF. The DNA for the CDR3 is TGCGCCAGCAGATACTTCCGGGGAACCCAAGAGACCCAGTACTTC.

In its sample, this clone was seen once. The chain uses TRBV2 and TRBJ2-5; D remains ambiguous. V lost 3 bases, J lost 5 bases, and 13 bases lay in between. This CDR3 spans 14 amino acids. The V gene's germline CDR1 is SNHLY and CDR2 FYNNEI. CDR3 residues: CASSDATPGETQYF. CDR3 sequence (DNA): TGTGCCAGCAGTGATGCGACCCCCGGGGAGACCCAGTACTTC.

The rearrangement links TRBV3-1 (or the pseudogene TRBV3-2) to TRBJ1-1; D is uncertain. The CDR3 loop spans 13 amino acids. The V end lost 1 base, the J end lost 7 bases, and 10 bases lay between the germline ends. CDR1 LGHDT and CDR2 YNNKEL come from the germline V gene (reference sequence). CDR3 region: CASSQGGGVEAFF. DNA of the CDR3: TGTGCCAGCAGCCAAGGCGGAGGTGTTGAAGCTTTCTTT.

The CDR3 loop is CASWENRQGQQYF. The CDR3 DNA reads TGTGCCAGCTGGGAAAACCGACAGGGCCAGCAGTACTTC. The chain employs TRBV18 and TRBJ2-7; 7 bases agree with TRBD1. CDR1 and CDR2 from the germline V gene are KGHSH and LQKENI. V gave up 7 bases and J gave up 8 bases; unmatched junction bases: 11. CDR3 size: 13 residues.

The genes are TRBV12-2 and TRBJ1-5; TRBD1 was called by the table and not checked on the DNA. TRBV12-2 has pseudogene status. This CDR3 comprises 17 residues. This CDR3 is CASRFGTGGSINQPQHF. The CDR3 nucleotides are TGTGCAAGTCGCTTCGGGACAGGGGGATCTATCAATCAGCCCCAGCATTTT.

In its sample, this clone was seen a few times. This rearrangement joins TRBV6-4 to TRBJ2-7, with D unclear. The CDR3 is made up of 15 amino acids. The V and J ends lost 0 bases and 3 bases respectively, with 12 bases between them. CDR1 and CDR2 (germline): MRHNA, SNTAGT. The CDR3 DNA sequence: TGTGCCAGCAGTGACTCGTTACTACCTCACTACGAGCAGTACTTC. This translates into CASSDSLLPHYEQYF.

The chain joins TRBV3-1 (or the pseudogene TRBV3-2) to TRBJ2-7, with TRBD1 matching over 7 bases. The germline gives CDR1 LGHDT, CDR2 YNNKEL (reference sequence). The CDR3 extends over 14 amino acids. V gave up 7 bases and J gave up 1 base; unmatched junction bases: 7. The CDR3 reads CASNEGQPSYEQYF. The CDR3 DNA sequence: TGTGCCAGCAACGAGGGACAGCCGTCCTACGAGCAGTACTTC.

This rearrangement joins TRBV7-6 to TRBJ1-6, with TRBD1 matching 10 bases. Germline V lookup: CDR1 SGHVS, CDR2 FNYEAQ. CDR3 size: 14 residues. The junction had 5 bases not matched to a gene; V was cut back by 5 bases and J by 10 bases. The DNA for the CDR3 is TGTGCCAGCAGCGCGACAGGGGGCAACTCACCCCTCCACTTT. Its protein is CASSATGGNSPLHF.

This sequence joins TRBV7-2 and TRBJ2-7; 7 bases agree with TRBD2. Germline assignment: CDR1 SGHTA and CDR2 FQGNSA. The V segment lost 1 base and the J segment 0 bases; nucleotides outside the gene matches: 3. The CDR3 sequence is 15 residues long. The CDR3 nucleotides read TGTGCCAGCAGCTTAGGGGAGGGGCTCTCCTACGAGCAGTACTTC. Protein product: CASSLGEGLSYEQYF.

The chain joins TRBV19 to TRBJ1-5; D ambiguous. Germline V gene data show CDR1 as LNHDA and CDR2 as SQIVND (reference sequence). The CDR3 extends over 13 amino acids. V was trimmed by 7 bases and J by 2 bases, leaving 9 bases between them. The CDR3 sequence: CASKNRGNQPQHF. The CDR3 DNA sequence: TGTGCCAGTAAGAATCGCGGCAATCAGCCCCAGCATTTT.

This chain links TRBV27 with TRBJ2-3; tentative D call: TRBD2 (5 bases). The CDR3 consists of 14 residues. Germline lookup yields CDR1 MNHEY and CDR2 SMNVEV (reference sequence). The ends were cut back, 8 bases at V and 8 bases at J, with 20 bases in the middle. Here the CDR3 DNA reads TGTGCCAGCTCTTACCGGGGTGGTGGGGTTACGCAGTATTTT. Translating gives CASSYRGGGVTQYF.

The gene calls are TRBV6-2 or TRBV6-3 and TRBJ2-5; 9 bases match TRBD1. V lost 2 bases to trimming and J lost 4 bases; unmatched junction nucleotides: 2. This CDR3 contains 14 residues. Germline values: CDR1 MNHEY, CDR2 SVGEGT. The CDR3 coding sequence is TGTGCCAGCAGTTACCGGACAGGGGCAGAGACCCAGTACTTC. Protein sequence: CASSYRTGAETQYF.